This TCR beta chain was recovered during a study of T cell repertoires in cytomegalovirus infection (dated by TCRdb to 2018 to 2020). Turning to the overall study: Recently identified HLA-C-restricted CMV epitopes, whose presentation resists viral immunomodulation, were targeted by peptide stimulations together with well-studied HLA-B-restricted epitopes. Donor HLA type was relevant to the analysis, because carriage of CMV infection together with the matching HLA type was indicated by public TCR beta signatures. On the study overall, not on this receptor specifically: Cumulative frequency of public TCR beta family members discriminated carriers of CMV infection plus the relevant HLA type in this cohort and an independent 352-donor cohort. The ex vivo response was dominated by HLA-C-restricted CMV-specific TCR beta clonotypes, which also provided the single most frequent clonotype in two of eight donors.

The germline V gene encodes CDR1 LNHNV and CDR2 YYDKDF (reference sequence). There are 13 amino acids in the CDR3, from cysteine to phenylalanine inclusive. Just CDR3 DNA is preserved here, 39 bases in frame from base 1. V loses 4 bases, J loses 3 bases, and the germline ends lie 7 bases apart. The treatment or condition label corresponds to: in vitro stimulation with specific CMV peptide epitopes to enrich CMV-specific T cells. TCRdb shows the sequencer as Illumina HiSeq 1500. The raw public reads went through TCRdb reprocessing: fastp at Q25, MiXCR clone calling, in-frame beta chains kept. Rows merge per CDR3 protein into single entries with the most common DNA and genes. The sample data list fewer than 850,000 distinct CDR3 sequences, and almost 30% of these were observed just once. The leading ten clones occupy about an eighth of the sample. This clonotype was recorded a few times. Its recognized antigen is unknown. One base away there is no much larger clone; base qualities are not given.

Sample: cultured CD8+ T cells from PBMCs, taken from culture after CMV antigen stimulation. This receptor was identified in a human donor in good health (CMV status not recorded). Some clones in this sample may be carry-over from other donors' samples. The chain joins TRBV15 to TRBJ1-5; the D gene cannot be named for sure. The DNA reads as follows: TGTGCCACCAGCACCGGACTCAATCAGCCCCAGCATTTT. Protein translation: CATSTGLNQPQHF.